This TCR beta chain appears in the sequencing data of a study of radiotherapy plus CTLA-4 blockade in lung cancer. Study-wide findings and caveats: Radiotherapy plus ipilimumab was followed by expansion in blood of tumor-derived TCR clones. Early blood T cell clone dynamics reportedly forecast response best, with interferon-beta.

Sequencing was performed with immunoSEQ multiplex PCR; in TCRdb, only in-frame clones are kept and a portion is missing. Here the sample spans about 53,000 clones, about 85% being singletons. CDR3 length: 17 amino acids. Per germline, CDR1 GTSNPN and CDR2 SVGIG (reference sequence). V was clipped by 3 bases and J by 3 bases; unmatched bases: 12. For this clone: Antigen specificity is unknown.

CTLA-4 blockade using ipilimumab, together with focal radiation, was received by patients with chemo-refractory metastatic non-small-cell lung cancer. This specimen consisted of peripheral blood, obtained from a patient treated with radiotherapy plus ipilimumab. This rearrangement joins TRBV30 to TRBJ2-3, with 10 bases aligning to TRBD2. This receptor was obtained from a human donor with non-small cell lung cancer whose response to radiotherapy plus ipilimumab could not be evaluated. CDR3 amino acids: CAWRGLGPSGRTDTQYF. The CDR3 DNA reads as TGTGCCTGGAGAGGCTTGGGTCCTAGCGGGAGAACAGATACGCAGTATTTT.